The next 5 T cell receptor beta chains were all read from a single sample in a study of blood T cell repertoires in COVID-19 (dated by TCRdb to the early 2020s). To prepare the library, the immunoSEQ multiplex PCR assay was applied. The table comes from immuneACCESS by way of TCRdb, which keeps in-frame sequences with V and J called. Part of the clones is missing from these tables; in studies checked, under half for an unresolved V gene and the rest for unknown reasons. The sample table contains some 70,000 clones; only one count was recorded for around 86% of them. The top ten hold 6.6% of the sample. Sequencing was done on a sample of peripheral blood. The receptors stem from a middle-aged man with active COVID-19.

The chain joins TRBV7-2 to TRBJ1-4, with TRBD1 identical over 8 bases. CDR1 SGHTA and CDR2 FQGNSA come from the germline V gene. The V gene end was trimmed by 5 bases and the J gene end by 7 bases; junction bases not matched to a gene: 6. The CDR3 consists of 14 residues. In DNA, the CDR3 is TGTGCCAGCAGCGAGACAGGGGTTACTGAAAAACTGTTTTTT. This translates into CASSETGVTEKLFF.

This clone appeared a single time. The gene calls are TRBV6-5 and TRBJ1-1; TRBD1 matches at 11 bases. The CDR3 extends over 13 amino acids. In germline, CDR1 is MNHEY, CDR2 SVGAGI. Trimming cost V 8 bases and J 6 bases; bases outside gene matches: 5. In nucleotides, the CDR3 is TGTGCCAGCCGAGGACAGGGGGCTTCTGAAGCTTTCTTT. Amino acid sequence: CASRGQGASEAFF.

This chain joins TRBV7-9 and TRBJ2-7, with 8 bases fitting TRBD2. CDR1 and CDR2 from the germline V gene are SEHNR and FQNEAQ (reference sequence). V lost 5 bases to trimming and J lost 0 bases; unmatched junction nucleotides: 6. CDR3 length: 15 amino acids. The CDR3 DNA reads TGTGCCAGCAGCCGGGGGGGGTTAGCCTCCTACGAGCAGTACTTC. It codes for CASSRGGLASYEQYF. The variable domain in full, completed from reference TRBV7-9 and TRBJ2-7, reads DTGVSQNPRHKITKRGQNVTFRCDPISEHNRLYWYRQTLGQGPEFLTYFQNEAQLEKSRLLSDRFSAERPKGSFSTLEIQRTEQGDSAMYLCASSRGGLASYEQYFGPGTRLTVT.

The chain is built from TRBV5-4 and TRBJ2-2; 7 positions agree with TRBD2. CDR3 length: 13 residues. Looked up from germline, CDR1 is SGHNT and CDR2 is YYREEE (reference sequence). CDR3: CAAAGVSTGELFF. As DNA, the CDR3 is TGTGCGGCGGCGGGGGTCTCGACCGGGGAGCTGTTTTTT.

The gene calls are TRBV15 and TRBJ2-1; 9 bases are shared with TRBD2. The CDR3 extends over 18 amino acids. Germline trimming cut 6 bases from V and 2 bases from J; bases unmatched to any gene: 14. The germline CDR1 and CDR2 sequences are LNHNV and YYDKDF (reference sequence). This CDR3 reads CATSSRGRASGTYNEQFF. The CDR3 DNA reads TGTGCCACCAGTTCAAGGGGGAGGGCTAGCGGGACCTACAATGAGCAGTTCTTC.